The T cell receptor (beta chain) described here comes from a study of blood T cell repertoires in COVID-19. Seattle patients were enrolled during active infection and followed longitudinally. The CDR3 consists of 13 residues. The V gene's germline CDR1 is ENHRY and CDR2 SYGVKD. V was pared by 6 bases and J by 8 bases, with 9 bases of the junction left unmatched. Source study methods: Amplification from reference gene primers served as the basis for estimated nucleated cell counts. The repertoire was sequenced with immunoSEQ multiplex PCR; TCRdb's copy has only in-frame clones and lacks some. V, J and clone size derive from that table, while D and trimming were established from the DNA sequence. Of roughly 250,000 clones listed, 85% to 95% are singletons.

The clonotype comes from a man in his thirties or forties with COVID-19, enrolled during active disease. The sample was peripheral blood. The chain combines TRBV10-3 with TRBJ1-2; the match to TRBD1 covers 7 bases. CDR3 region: CAISSRQGDGYTF. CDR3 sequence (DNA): TGTGCCATCAGCTCCAGACAGGGCGACGGCTACACCTTC.